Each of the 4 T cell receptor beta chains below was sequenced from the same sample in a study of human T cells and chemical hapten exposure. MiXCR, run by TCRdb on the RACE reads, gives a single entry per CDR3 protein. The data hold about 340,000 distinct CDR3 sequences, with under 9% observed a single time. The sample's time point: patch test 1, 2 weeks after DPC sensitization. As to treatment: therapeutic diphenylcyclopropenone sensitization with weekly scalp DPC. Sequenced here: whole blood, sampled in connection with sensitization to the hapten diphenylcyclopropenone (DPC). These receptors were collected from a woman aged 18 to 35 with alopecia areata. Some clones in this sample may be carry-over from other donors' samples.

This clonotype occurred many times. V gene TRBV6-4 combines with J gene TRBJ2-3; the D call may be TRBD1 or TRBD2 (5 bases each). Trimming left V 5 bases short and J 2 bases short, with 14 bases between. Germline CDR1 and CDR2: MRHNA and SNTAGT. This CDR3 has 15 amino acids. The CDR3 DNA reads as TGTGCCAGCAGTAGGGACGACCCGTCCACAGATACGCAGTATTTT. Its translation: CASSRDDPSTDTQYF.

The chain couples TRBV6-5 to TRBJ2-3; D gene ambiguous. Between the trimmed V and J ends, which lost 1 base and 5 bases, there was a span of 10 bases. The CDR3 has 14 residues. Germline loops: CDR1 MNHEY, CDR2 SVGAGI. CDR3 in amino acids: CASSYYGSVDTQYF. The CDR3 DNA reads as TGTGCCAGCAGTTACTATGGTTCGGTAGATACGCAGTATTTT.

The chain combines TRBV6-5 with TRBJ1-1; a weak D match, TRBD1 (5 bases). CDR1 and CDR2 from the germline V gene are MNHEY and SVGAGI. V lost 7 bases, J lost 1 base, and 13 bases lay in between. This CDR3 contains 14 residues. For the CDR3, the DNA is TGTGCCAGCACCCCCAACCAGGGGAACACTGAAGCTTTCTTT. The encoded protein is CASTPNQGNTEAFF.

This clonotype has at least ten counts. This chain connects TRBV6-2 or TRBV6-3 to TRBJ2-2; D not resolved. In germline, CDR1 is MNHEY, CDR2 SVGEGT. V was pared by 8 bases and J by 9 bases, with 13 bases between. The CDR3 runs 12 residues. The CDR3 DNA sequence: TGTGCCAGCGCGACCTCCCTTTGGGAGCTGTTTTTT. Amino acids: CASATSLWELFF.